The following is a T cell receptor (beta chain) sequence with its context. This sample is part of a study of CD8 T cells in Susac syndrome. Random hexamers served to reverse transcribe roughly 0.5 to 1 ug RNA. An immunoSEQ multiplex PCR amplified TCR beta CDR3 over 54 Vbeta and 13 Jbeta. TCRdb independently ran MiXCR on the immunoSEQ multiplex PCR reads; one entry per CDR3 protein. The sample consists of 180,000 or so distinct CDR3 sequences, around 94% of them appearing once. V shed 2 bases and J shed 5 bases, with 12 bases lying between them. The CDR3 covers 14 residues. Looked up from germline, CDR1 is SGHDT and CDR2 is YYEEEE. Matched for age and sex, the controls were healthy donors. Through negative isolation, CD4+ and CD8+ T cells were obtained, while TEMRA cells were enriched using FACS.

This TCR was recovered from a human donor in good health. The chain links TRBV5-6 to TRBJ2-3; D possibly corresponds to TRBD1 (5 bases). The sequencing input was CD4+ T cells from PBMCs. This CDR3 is CASSFEGVGDTQYF. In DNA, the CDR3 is TGTGCCAGCAGCTTTGAAGGGGTCGGAGATACGCAGTATTTT.